The following is a TCR beta chain sequence with its context. These data are taken from a study of T cell repertoires in aging, cancer and after chemotherapy. Rearranged V-D-J TRB sequences were amplified with a mixed TRB-A/B primer pool. TCRdb redid the calling of the multiplex PCR reads with MiXCR, one entry per CDR3 protein. The data hold 7,200 or so distinct CDR3 sequences, with about 23% observed a single time. Unmatched junction bases numbered 10, after V lost 7 bases and J lost 5 bases. The CDR3 length is 15 residues. CDR1 and CDR2 (germline): MDHEN, SYDVKM. The template was genomic DNA from peripheral blood, not RNA.

Sequencing used blood. The chain recombines TRBV28 with TRBJ2-5, with 10 bases identical to TRBD1. The receptor was isolated from a human donor with a blood cancer. The CDR3 DNA follows: TGTGCCAGCACAAGGGACAGGGGAATTTCGGAGACCCAGTACTTC. It yields the protein CASTRDRGISETQYF.